A single sample is the source of the 15 T cell receptor beta chains below, sequenced in a study of CD8+CD57+ T cells in acquired aplastic anemia. Investigators profiled TCR beta VDJ and CDR3 from genomic DNA template. Using its own MiXCR run on the reads, TCRdb lists one record per CDR3 protein. The profile covers under 350,000 distinct CDR3 sequences, with roughly 59% appearing a single time and roughly 1.2% taken by the ten largest. By flow cytometry, patients selected for sequencing had shown an expansion of CD8+CD57+ cells. The material sequenced was sorted CD4+, CD8+, or CD8+CD57+ T cells (not recorded which) from PBMCs. These receptors came from a human donor with aplastic anemia.

The V call is TRBV12-3 or TRBV12-4, the J call TRBJ2-5; D is possibly TRBD1 or TRBD2 (6 bases each). The CDR3 totals 16 residues. Trimming removed 6 bases at V and 9 bases at J, with 26 bases between. For the CDR3, the DNA is TGTGCCAGCAGCGTAGACGGAGGGGGAAGCAATCAGCCCCAGTACTTC. Translated: CASSVDGGGSNQPQYF.

In the case of this clonotype: One end of the junction does not line up with germline, which may come from a read error. V usage is TRBV7-7 and J usage is TRBJ2-7; 10 bases match TRBD1. CDR3 length: 16 amino acids. Germline V CDR1 and CDR2: SSHAT, FNYEAQ (reference sequence). CDR3 in amino acids: CASSLAGTGDPYEQYF. The DNA for the CDR3 is TGTGCTAGCAGCTTAGCGGGGACAGGGGACCCCTACGAGCAGTACTTC. Variable domain in full (rest from reference TRBV7-7 and TRBJ2-7): GAGVSQSPRYKVTKRGQDVTLRCDPISSHATLYWYQQALGQGPEFLTYFNYEAQPDKSGLPSDRFSAERPEGSISTLTIQRTEQRDSAMYRCASSLAGTGDPYEQYFGPGTRLTVT.

Comments on this clonotype: Its ends do not fully match the called genes, so a read error is possible. This rearrangement joins TRBV7-9 to TRBJ1-2; D is ambiguous. Germline CDR1 and CDR2: SEHNR and FQNEAQ (reference sequence). This CDR3 contains 13 residues. CDR3 in DNA: TGTGCCAGCAGCTTAGGGATTAACTATGGCTACACTTTC. This codes for CASSLGINYGYTF.

This clonotype occurred many times. This chain uses TRBV5-5 with TRBJ1-2; D is perhaps TRBD1 (5 bases). There are 15 residues in the CDR3. The germline gives CDR1 SGHKS, CDR2 YYEKEE (reference sequence). Trimming removed 1 base from V and 8 bases from J, with 18 bases in between. The CDR3 here is CASSLYDGGSQGYTF. The CDR3, as DNA: TGTGCCAGCAGCTTGTATGATGGGGGGAGTCAGGGCTACACCTTC.

This sequence joins TRBV24-1 and TRBJ2-3, with D possibly TRBD1 on 5 matching bases. V lost 7 bases and J 2 bases, leaving 9 bases between the germline ends. The CDR3 sequence is 13 residues long. The germline V gene has CDR1 KGHDR and CDR2 SFDVKD. The CDR3 coding sequence is TGTGCCACCAGGAAGGGGCCCACAGATACGCAGTATTTT. Translating gives CATRKGPTDTQYF.

This chain uses TRBV7-9 with TRBJ2-1, with D tentatively TRBD2 (6 bases). From germline, CDR1 is SEHNR and CDR2 FQNEAQ (reference sequence). This CDR3 spans 13 amino acids. The germline V and J ends were trimmed by 5 bases and 6 bases, with 11 bases remaining between them. CDR3 region: CASSPPGVNEQFF. The CDR3 DNA reads as TGTGCCAGCAGCCCTCCGGGGGTCAATGAGCAGTTCTTC. The full variable domain, completed using reference TRBV7-9 and TRBJ2-1, is DTGVSQNPRHKITKRGQNVTFRCDPISEHNRLYWYRQTLGQGPEFLTYFQNEAQLEKSRLLSDRFSAERPKGSFSTLEIQRTEQGDSAMYLCASSPPGVNEQFFGPGTRLTVL.

Remarks on this clonotype: A much bigger clone sits one base away, suggesting this may be a read error. The chain joins TRBV2 to TRBJ2-2; the match to TRBD1 covers 10 bases. The CDR3 runs to 15 residues. Germline CDR1 SNHLY, CDR2 FYNNEI. As DNA, the CDR3 is TGTGCCAGCGAGACAGGGGGCGCTGGCACCGGGGAGCTGTTATTT. Protein product: CASETGGAGTGELLF.

Many counts were recorded for this clonotype. This chain links TRBV19 with TRBJ2-3, with 15 bases matching TRBD2. V dropped 4 bases and J dropped 8; count of bases not matched to a gene: 10. Germline values: CDR1 LNHDA, CDR2 SQIVND (reference sequence). This CDR3 contains 17 residues. The CDR3 DNA is TGTGCCAGTAGTAGCCTACTCGGACTAGCGGGGGGGGTTACGCAGTATTTT. It encodes CASSSLLGLAGGVTQYF.

This clonotype appeared a few times. The chain joins TRBV24-1 to TRBJ2-5, with 8 positions matching TRBD1. This CDR3 has 14 amino acids. CDR1 is KGHDR, CDR2 SFDVKD, per germline. Trimming removed 10 bases from V and 4 bases from J; junction bases left unmatched: 10. CDR3 sequence: CATSPGTGLETQYF. The CDR3 DNA reads TGTGCCACTAGTCCCGGGACAGGTTTAGAGACCCAGTACTTC.

In this sample, this clonotype turned up many times. This chain uses TRBV19 with TRBJ1-1; the match to TRBD1 covers 8 bases. From germline, CDR1 is LNHDA and CDR2 SQIVND (reference sequence). V trimming: 7 bases; J trimming: 10 bases; junction bases outside the gene matches: 14. The CDR3 length is 14 residues. CDR3 bases: TGTGCCAGTAACGACAGGGGACCTCTCGGAGGAGCTTTCTTT. This encodes CASNDRGPLGGAFF.

V and J are TRBV6-2 or TRBV6-3 and TRBJ2-3; D unclear. V was shortened by 3 bases and J by 4 bases, with 5 bases between the two germline ends. This CDR3 region has 12 residues. Germline V gene data show CDR1 as MNHEY and CDR2 as SVGEGT. The CDR3 loop is CASSYRADTQYF. The CDR3 coding sequence is TGTGCCAGCAGTTATCGGGCAGATACGCAGTATTTT.

There are a few counts of this clonotype. V is TRBV18 and J is TRBJ1-2; 7 bases fit TRBD1. This CDR3 is built from 15 residues. The germline gives CDR1 KGHSH, CDR2 LQKENI. The V gene end was trimmed by 5 bases and the J gene end by 6 bases; junction bases not matched to a gene: 12. The CDR3 DNA reads TGTGCCAGCTCAAAAGAAACCACAGGGGTGGATGGCTACACCTTC. This encodes CASSKETTGVDGYTF.

At least ten counts were recorded for this clonotype. The V and J genes are TRBV10-1 and TRBJ2-3; 9 bases agree with TRBD2. The germline V gene encodes CDR1 WNHNN and CDR2 SYGVQD (reference sequence). This CDR3 is built from 15 residues. V shed 0 bases and J 6 bases; nucleotides not matched to a gene: 4. CDR3 nucleotides: TGCGCCAGCAGTGAGTCGTCTAGCGGGACTGATACGCAGTATTTT. This translates into CASSESSSGTDTQYF.

A few counts support this clonotype. The chain couples TRBV24-1 to TRBJ2-1; the D gene is possibly TRBD2 (5 bases). The V end was cut by 3 bases, the J end by 0 bases, with 5 bases between. CDR3 length equals 14 residues. The germline CDR1 and CDR2 sequences are KGHDR and SFDVKD. In DNA form, the CDR3 reads TGTGCCACCAGTGATGAGGGCTCCTACAATGAGCAGTTCTTC. Its protein product is CATSDEGSYNEQFF.

This clonotype was found many times. This chain connects TRBV7-9 to TRBJ2-3, with D unresolved. V was clipped by 8 bases and J by 5 bases, with 5 bases between them. This CDR3 has 10 residues. Germline V gives CDR1 SEHNR, CDR2 FQNEAQ (reference sequence). The CDR3 sequence is CASDIDTQYF. The CDR3 nucleotides read TGTGCCAGCGATATAGATACGCAGTATTTT.